This TCR beta chain comes out of a study of cytomegalovirus exposure and HLA in healthy donors. On the study more broadly: A later analysis reported the same platform for the roughly 120 validation repertoires and the 650 to 750 first-cohort repertoires.

Comment on this clone: Its antigen is unidentified.

The study's findings and limits: Associated with cytomegalovirus, according to the listing, were some 180 TCR beta chains.

Trimming removed 5 bases from V and 6 bases from J, with 12 bases in between. This CDR3 has 13 amino acids. Germline V CDR1 and CDR2: SGHVS, FQNEAQ. Profiling relied on immunoSEQ multiplex PCR, and the TCRdb table lists in-frame clones only, not all of them. Of around 74,000 clones in the sample, about 82% were seen once. An approximately 120-subject validation cohort, separate from the approximately 720-subject first cohort, supplied the donors. The V call is TRBV7-8, the J call TRBJ2-3; maybe TRBD2 (6 bases). The clonotype comes from a man in his thirties or forties in good health and CMV-seronegative. The specimen sequenced was PBMCs. The CDR3 nucleotides read TGTGCCAGCAGCCCCCCCCGGGAGGATACGCAGTATTTT. Translating gives CASSPPREDTQYF.